These T cell receptor beta chains were read from a single sample in a study of shared clonotypes between healthy human individuals. The repertoire was sequenced with immunoSEQ multiplex PCR; TCRdb's copy has only in-frame clones and lacks some. The table shows approximately 2.5 million clones, with around nine tenths occurring only once. Sequenced: naive CD4+ T cells sorted from blood. The receptor source for this set is a man in his late teens or twenties in good health. The CDR3 runs from the conserved cysteine through the conserved F or W. D genes are given only for firm matches. Some rows have no size entry. The others give once, few or many, or a class for an expanded clone.

V	size	J	D	DNA	CDR3
TRBV27	NA	TRBJ2-5	NA	TGTGCCAGCAGCCATCCCGTCGGGGAGACCCAGTACTTC	CASSHPVGETQYF
TRBV19	NA	TRBJ2-3	TRBD2	TGTGCCAGTAGTAAAACTAGCGGGTATAGCACAGATACGCAGTATTTT	CASSKTSGYSTDTQYF
TRBV6-6	NA	TRBJ1-1	NA	TGTGCCAGCAGTACCCATATGACAGAGAACACTGAAGCTTTCTTT	CASSTHMTENTEAFF
TRBV5-4	NA	TRBJ1-2	TRBD1	TGTGCCAGCAGCCAACCAGGGGGAACAATAGGCAACTATGGCTACACCTTC	CASSQPGGTIGNYGYTF
TRBV28	NA	TRBJ1-3	NA	TGTGCCAGCAGTTCTCCAGGGCCGGGAAACACCATATATTTT	CASSSPGPGNTIYF
TRBV6-6	NA	TRBJ1-1	TRBD1	TGTGCCAGCAGTTACGGGGACAGGATGAACACTGAAGCTTTCTTT	CASSYGDRMNTEAFF
TRBV5-1	NA	TRBJ1-3	TRBD1	TGCGCCAGCAGACCCGGGACAGGGGGCCTAAGCTCTGGAAACACCATATATTTT	CASRPGTGGLSSGNTIYF
TRBV27	NA	TRBJ1-1	NA	TGTGCCAGCAGTTCCTCCAATCAAGTGACTGAAGCTTTCTTT	CASSSSNQVTEAFF
TRBV19	NA	TRBJ1-5	TRBD1	TGTGCCTGCCAGACAGGGCTTGGCAATCAGCCCCAGCATTTT	CACQTGLGNQPQHF
TRBV4-1	NA	TRBJ2-7	TRBD1	TGCGCCAGCAGCCAAGTCCCCGGGACAGCATTCGAGCAGTACTTC	CASSQVPGTAFEQYF
TRBV27	NA	TRBJ1-6	NA	TGTGCCAGCAGGGGTCCGACAGTCCCCTCACCCCTCCACTTT	CASRGPTVPSPLHF
TRBV6-1	NA	TRBJ1-4	TRBD1	TGTGCCAGCAGTGACCCTGGACAGGTTAGAGAAAAACTGTTTTTT	CASSDPGQVREKLFF
TRBV6-5	once	TRBJ2-7	NA	TGTGCCAGCAGTTACTCGTTCGCAGGGGCCTACGAGCAGTACTTC	CASSYSFAGAYEQYF
TRBV5-4	NA	TRBJ2-5	TRBD2	TGTGCCAGCAGTTCCGGGACTAGCGGAAACCAAGAGACCCAGTACTTC	CASSSGTSGNQETQYF
TRBV15	NA	TRBJ1-2	TRBD1	TGTGCCACCAGCAGAGATACAGGGGGGACCGGTGGCTACACCTTC	CATSRDTGGTGGYTF
TRBV4-1	NA	TRBJ2-5	NA	TGCGCCAGCAGCCTGGAAGGAGGGAGGGAGACCCAGTACTTC	CASSLEGGRETQYF
TRBV10-3	NA	TRBJ2-7	TRBD2	TGTGCCATCAGTGCCGGACTAGCCCAATCCTACGAGCAGTACTTC	CAISAGLAQSYEQYF
TRBV10-3	NA	TRBJ1-1	NA	TGTGCCACCAAGGGAAACCCGAACACTGAAGCTTTCTTT	CATKGNPNTEAFF
TRBV30	NA	TRBJ1-1	NA	TGTGCCTGGAGTGTAATAGAGAACACTGAAGCTTTCTTT	CAWSVIENTEAFF
TRBV5-8	NA	TRBJ2-3	NA	TGTGCCACCAGAAAATCCGGCACAGATACGCAGTATTTT	CATRKSGTDTQYF
TRBV5-6	once	TRBJ2-2	NA	TGTGCCAGCAGCCTCAGGGTGGTTTTGGTCACCGGGGAGCTGTTTTTT	CASSLRVVLVTGELFF
TRBV4-2	NA	TRBJ2-1	TRBD2	TGTGCCAGCAGCCAAGAGGGAGCGGGGGGGCCTAATGAGCAGTTCTTC	CASSQEGAGGPNEQFF
TRBV10-1	once	TRBJ2-3	NA	TGCGCCAGCAGTGACGGGGCGGGGGATACGCAGTATTTT	CASSDGAGDTQYF
TRBV15	NA	TRBJ1-2	NA	TGTGCCACCAGCAGAGATCTCTCCAGGGGACATGGCTACACCTTC	CATSRDLSRGHGYTF
TRBV6-5	few	TRBJ2-7	NA	TGTGCCAGCAGTTTAGGCTACGAGCAGTACTTC	CASSLGYEQYF
TRBV5-5	NA	TRBJ2-2	TRBD2	TGTGCCAGCAGCTTGACTAGCGTGACTGTTACCGGGGAGCTGTTTTTT	CASSLTSVTVTGELFF
TRBV5-1	NA	TRBJ1-5	NA	TGCGCCAGCAGCTTGGAACCGAATAGCAATCAGCCCCAGCATTTT	CASSLEPNSNQPQHF
TRBV5-4	NA	TRBJ2-7	NA	TGTGCCAGCAGCCCAGGGGTAGGGTCCGAGCAGTACTTC	CASSPGVGSEQYF
TRBV5-3	NA	TRBJ2-1	NA	TGTGCCAGAAGCCCGTTTGGGGAAATCAGCTCCTACAATGAGCAGTTCTTC	CARSPFGEISSYNEQFF
TRBV7-9	NA	TRBJ1-5	TRBD1	TGTGCCAGCAGCGTAGGACAGGGGCGGGACAATCAGCCCCAGCATTTT	CASSVGQGRDNQPQHF
TRBV5-1	once	TRBJ2-5	NA	TGCGCCAGCAGCGGGGACGCCGGCGAGGGGACCCAGTACTTC	CASSGDAGEGTQYF
TRBV11-2	NA	TRBJ2-1	TRBD2	TGTGCCAGCAGCTTAGCGGGAGGGGTTGCCTACAATGAGCAGTTCTTC	CASSLAGGVAYNEQFF
TRBV2	NA	TRBJ1-2	TRBD1	TGTGCCAGCAGAACGGGACCGGGACAGGGGATCACCTATGGCTACACCTTC	CASRTGPGQGITYGYTF
TRBV19	NA	TRBJ2-2	NA	TGTGCCAGTAAACTCAGGGACGCGGGCACCGGGGAGCTGTTTTTT	CASKLRDAGTGELFF
TRBV5-4	NA	TRBJ2-3	TRBD2	TGTGCCAGCAGCGGGCGGGAGGAACCCACAGATACGCAGTATTTT	CASSGREEPTDTQYF
TRBV2	NA	TRBJ2-1	TRBD2	TGTGCCAGCGGCCCTTGGCGGGGGGGCTATGAGCAGTTCTTC	CASGPWRGGYEQFF
TRBV5-1	NA	TRBJ2-5	NA	TGCGCCAGCAGCCGGCGGGCCGACTCTGTGATGCGAGAGACCCAGTACTTC	CASSRRADSVMRETQYF
TRBV6-1	few	TRBJ1-6	TRBD1	TGTGCCAGCAGTGGATACAGGGGGCTCAGATCACCCCTCCACTTT	CASSGYRGLRSPLHF
TRBV2	NA	TRBJ2-5	NA	TGTGCCAGCAGTGAAAATAGGGGGGGAGGAGGAGAGACCCAGTACTTC	CASSENRGGGGETQYF
TRBV7-9	NA	TRBJ1-1	NA	TGTGCCAGCAGCCCTAGGGGAGGGCCGAACACTGAAGCTTTCTTT	CASSPRGGPNTEAFF